The 15 T cell receptor beta chains below were found in one sample sequenced in a study of CD8+CD57+ T cells in acquired aplastic anemia. Flow cytometry had shown expanded CD8+CD57+ cells in the patients chosen for sequencing. Genomic DNA templated the TCR beta VDJ and CDR3 profiling. TCRdb analysed the reads with MiXCR anew, one entry per CDR3 protein. The table lists 450,000 to 550,000 distinct CDR3 sequences, less than 35% of them singletons. Sequences were obtained from sorted CD4+, CD8+, or CD8+CD57+ T cells (not recorded which) from PBMCs. The receptors stem from a human donor with aplastic anemia.

The V call is TRBV20-1, the J call TRBJ2-1; D unresolved. V lost 5 bases, J lost 6 bases, and 17 bases lay in between. The CDR3 spans 14 residues. Germline CDR1 and CDR2: DFQATT and SNEGSKA (reference sequence). Here the CDR3 reads CSASGPHTFNEQFF. The CDR3 DNA reads TGCAGTGCTTCCGGGCCCCATACTTTCAATGAGCAGTTCTTC.

This clonotype has only a few counts. The chain employs TRBV6-1 and TRBJ2-7, with D possibly TRBD1 on 5 matching bases. Trimming took off 7 bases at V and 5 bases at J, with 15 bases between the two ends. CDR3 length: 13 residues. The germline V gene encodes CDR1 MNHNS and CDR2 SASEGT. The CDR3 here is CASNEAGFNEQYF. The DNA of the CDR3 is TGTGCCAGCAACGAGGCAGGGTTTAACGAGCAGTACTTC.

As concerns this clonotype: Being one base from a much bigger clone, this may be a read error. This chain uses TRBV10-1 with TRBJ2-7; D remains unclear. Germline V CDR1 and CDR2: WNHNN, SYGVQD (reference sequence). The V gene lost 3 bases and the J gene lost 7 bases, with 13 bases spanning the gap. This CDR3 contains 13 residues. The CDR3 coding sequence is TGCGCCAGCAGTGATCTTCCCGGCTATGAGCAGTACTTC. Translation gives CASSDLPGYEQYF.

Ten or more counts support this clonotype. This chain uses TRBV7-2 with TRBJ1-6; D gene ambiguous. The CDR3 has 13 residues. Germline loops: CDR1 SGHTA, CDR2 FQGNSA. Trimming cost V 1 base and J 9 bases, with 7 bases left between them. CDR3 nucleotides: TGTGCCAGCAGCTTAGATGCTCTTTCACCCCTCCACTTT. It codes for CASSLDALSPLHF. Full variable domain (outside the CDR3, taken from reference TRBV7-2 and TRBJ1-6): GAGVSQSPSNKVTEKGKDVELRCDPISGHTALYWYRQSLGQGLEFLIYFQGNSAPDKSGLPSDRFSAERTGGSVSTLTIQRTQQEDSAVYLCASSLDALSPLHFGNGTRLTVT.

This chain connects TRBV9 to TRBJ1-4; the D is unclear. Germline V gene sequence: CDR1 SGDLS, CDR2 YYNGEE. CDR3 size: 15 residues. The V end lost 0 bases, the J end lost 5 bases, and 11 bases lay between the germline ends. The CDR3 DNA reads TGTGCCAGCAGCGTAGAAGGGCAGACAAATGAAAAACTGTTTTTT. Translating gives CASSVEGQTNEKLFF.

The sample holds many counts of this clonotype. The chain is built from TRBV6-1 and TRBJ1-2; tentatively, D is TRBD1 (6 bases). Germline V gives CDR1 MNHNS, CDR2 SASEGT. V was pared by 4 bases and J by 8 bases, with 14 bases between. The CDR3 extends over 13 amino acids. CDR3: CASSAQGSGGYTF. CDR3 nucleotide sequence: TGTGCCAGCAGTGCACAGGGATCGGGAGGCTACACCTTC.

V gene TRBV14 combines with J gene TRBJ2-1; D is uncertain. The V end lost 0 bases, the J end lost 4 bases, and 10 bases lay between the germline ends. Germline loops: CDR1 SGHDN, CDR2 FVKESK. The CDR3 contains 15 residues. The DNA for the CDR3 is TGTGCCAGCAGCCAAGAGACACTTCTGTACAATGAGCAGTTCTTC. Translation: CASSQETLLYNEQFF.

Only one count was recorded for this clonotype. This chain links TRBV2 with TRBJ2-6, with D possibly TRBD2 on 5 matching bases. CDR1 and CDR2 from the germline V gene are SNHLY and FYNNEI. This CDR3 has 15 amino acids. Trimming cost V 9 bases and J 0 bases, with 12 bases left between them. The CDR3 bases are TGTGCCAGAAATGAGGGTCCCTCTGGGGCCAACGTCCTGACTTTC. This translates into CARNEGPSGANVLTF.

The V call is TRBV30, the J call TRBJ2-7; the match to TRBD2 covers 8 bases. CDR1 GTSNPN and CDR2 SVGIG come from the germline V gene (reference sequence). With V trimmed by 6 bases and J by 3 bases, 16 bases remained unmatched. The CDR3 totals 16 residues. As DNA, the CDR3 is TGTGCCTGTACAATCAGTCGGAGCGGGAGTGGCTACGAGCAGTACTTC. It specifies CACTISRSGSGYEQYF.

Many counts were recorded for this clonotype. The chain uses TRBV20-1 and TRBJ1-5; D is possibly TRBD1 (5 bases). CDR1 and CDR2 (germline): DFQATT, SNEGSKA (reference sequence). The CDR3 covers 15 residues. With 3 bases removed from V and 1 base from J, the gap between germline ends came to 13 bases. The CDR3 sequence is CSASSTGTSNQPQHF. In nucleotides, the CDR3 is TGCAGTGCTAGTAGCACGGGGACCAGCAATCAGCCCCAGCATTTT.

This clonotype was counted a few times. At one end, the junction sequence differs from germline, possibly due to a read error. The V gene is TRBV2, the J gene TRBJ2-3, with 9 bases fitting TRBD1. Germline-derived CDR1 and CDR2 are SNHLY and FYNNEI. The CDR3 is 14 amino acids. The CDR3 DNA reads as TGTGCCGGCAGGGTGACAGGGGGTACAGATACGCAGTATTTT. Protein product: CAGRVTGGTDTQYF.

The rearrangement uses TRBV19 and TRBJ1-1; the match to TRBD1 covers 7 bases. This CDR3 spans 15 amino acids. Germline V gives CDR1 LNHDA, CDR2 SQIVND (reference sequence). V dropped 7 bases and J dropped 3; count of bases not matched to a gene: 11. The CDR3 here is CASMGQTPGYTEAFF. Written as DNA, the CDR3 is TGTGCCAGTATGGGACAGACACCTGGATACACTGAAGCTTTCTTT.

V is TRBV6-1 and J is TRBJ2-7; D uncertain. Gene TRBJ2-5 matches the end of the DNA better, so the J call may be wrong. The CDR3 is 15 amino acids. Per germline, CDR1 MNHNS and CDR2 SASEGT. The CDR3, as DNA: TGTGCCAGCTACCCGAGGTCGGGTACGGGAGAGACCCAGTACTTC. Translation: CASYPRSGTGETQYF.

Notes on this clonotype: Mismatch with germline at one junction end may stem from a read error. The V call is TRBV10-3, the J call TRBJ2-7; D gene uncertain. The CDR3 sequence is 15 residues long. Germline lookup yields CDR1 ENHRY and CDR2 SYGVKD. CDR3 in amino acids: CASSSRTGLWGEQYF. CDR3 DNA sequence: TGTGCCAGCAGTTCCCGGACCGGGCTCTGGGGCGAGCAGTACTTC.

This clonotype occurred a few times. The CDR3 nucleotides are TGTGCCTGGAGTCAAGGTCTCGAGCAGTACTTC. Translation gives CAWSQGLEQYF. This sequence joins TRBV30 and TRBJ2-7; no clear D gene. The CDR3 is made up of 11 amino acids. Germline lookup yields CDR1 GTSNPN and CDR2 SVGIG (reference sequence). V lost 2 bases and J lost 6, with 8 bases in between.